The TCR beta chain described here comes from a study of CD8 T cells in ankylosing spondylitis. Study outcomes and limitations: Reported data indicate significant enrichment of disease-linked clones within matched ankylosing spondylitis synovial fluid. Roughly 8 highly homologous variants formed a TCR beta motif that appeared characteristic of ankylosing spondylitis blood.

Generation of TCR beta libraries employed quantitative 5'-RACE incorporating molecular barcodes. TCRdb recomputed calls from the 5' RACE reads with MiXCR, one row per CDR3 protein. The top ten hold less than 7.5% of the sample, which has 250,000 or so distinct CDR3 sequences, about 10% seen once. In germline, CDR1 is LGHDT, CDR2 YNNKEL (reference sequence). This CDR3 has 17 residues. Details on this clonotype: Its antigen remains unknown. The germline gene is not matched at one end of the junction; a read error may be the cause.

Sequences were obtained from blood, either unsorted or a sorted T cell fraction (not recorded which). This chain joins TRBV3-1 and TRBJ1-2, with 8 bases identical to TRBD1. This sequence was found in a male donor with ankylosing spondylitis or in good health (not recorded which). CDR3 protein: CASRQGLGQGGLEGYTF. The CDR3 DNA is TGTGCCAGCAGACAAGGTTTAGGACAGGGAGGGTTAGAAGGCTACACCTTC.